The T cell receptor (beta chain) described here comes from a study of OX40 agonist ivuxolimab in advanced cancers. As for the study in general: The dose-escalation group included hepatocellular carcinoma, melanoma, renal cell carcinoma and head and neck cancer.

The V and J ends lost 5 bases and 4 bases, in that order; junction bases with no gene match: 4. This CDR3 region has 14 residues. CDR1 and CDR2 from the germline V gene are SNHLY and FYNNEI. Sequencing was performed with immunoSEQ multiplex PCR; in TCRdb, only in-frame clones are kept and a portion is missing. The top ten hold approximately 0.78% of the sample, which has fewer than 80,000 clones, about 85% seen once. About this clone: Its antigen is not known.

Autoimmune disease history or systemic immunosuppression barred patients. On cycle 4 day 1 and cycle 7 day 1, as well as at baseline, blood was sampled. Study findings and constraints: CD8+ T cells were the subset that, on average, had more expanded clones than CD4+.

The receptor was derived from an adult with an advanced solid tumor such as melanoma, head and neck, liver or kidney cancer. This material consisted of CD4+ or CD8+ T cells sorted from blood, taken in a trial of the OX40 agonist ivuxolimab. V usage is TRBV2 and J usage is TRBJ2-2, with 7 bases lining up with TRBD2. The CDR3 spells CASSMTSITGELFF. The CDR3 nucleotides read TGTGCCAGCAGTATGACTAGCATCACCGGGGAGCTGTTTTTT. The complete variable domain, with remaining parts taken from reference TRBV2 and TRBJ2-2, reads EPEVTQTPSHQVTQMGQEVILRCVPISNHLYFYWYRQILGQKVEFLVSFYNNEISEKSEIFDDQFSVERPDGSNFTLKIRSTKLEDSAMYFCASSMTSITGELFFGEGSRLTVL.